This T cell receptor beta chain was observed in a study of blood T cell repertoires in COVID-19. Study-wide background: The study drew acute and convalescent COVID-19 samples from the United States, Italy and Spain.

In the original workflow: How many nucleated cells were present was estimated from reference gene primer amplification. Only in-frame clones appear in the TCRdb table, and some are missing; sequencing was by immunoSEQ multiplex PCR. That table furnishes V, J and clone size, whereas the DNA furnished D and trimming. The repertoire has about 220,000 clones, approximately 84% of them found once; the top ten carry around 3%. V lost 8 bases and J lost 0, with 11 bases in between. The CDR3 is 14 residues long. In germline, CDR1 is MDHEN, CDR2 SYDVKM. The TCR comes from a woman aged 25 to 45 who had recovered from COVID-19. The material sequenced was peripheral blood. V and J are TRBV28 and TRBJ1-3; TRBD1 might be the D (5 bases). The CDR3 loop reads CASADRLSGNTIYF. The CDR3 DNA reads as TGTGCCAGCGCCGACAGACTCTCTGGAAACACCATATATTTT.